A single sample is the source of the 9 T cell receptor beta chains below, sequenced in a study of blood T cell repertoires in COVID-19. The data were produced by immunoSEQ multiplex PCR, yet TCRdb's version contains in-frame clones alone and is incomplete. This sample has 90,000 to 120,000 clones; 90% to 95% occur once, and the top ten carry approximately 5.6%. The specimen sequenced was peripheral blood. These receptors all stem from a human donor in a cohort sampled during active COVID-19.

CDR3: CAWDSLQGTEAFF. In DNA, the CDR3 is TGTGCCTGGGACTCCCTTCAGGGTACTGAAGCTTTCTTT. The V call is TRBV30, the J call TRBJ1-1; D possibly corresponds to TRBD1 (5 bases). CDR1 and CDR2 from the germline V gene are GTSNPN and SVGIG (reference sequence). This CDR3 comprises 13 residues. With 5 bases removed from V and 5 bases from J, the gap between germline ends came to 15 bases.

This chain joins TRBV11-3 and TRBJ2-3; D is unresolved. Trimming took off 5 bases at V and 6 bases at J, with 9 bases between the two ends. Germline CDR1 and CDR2: SGHNT and YENEEA. The CDR3 length is 12 residues. The CDR3 spells CASSAAEDTQYF. The CDR3 nucleotides are TGTGCCAGCAGCGCCGCCGAGGATACGCAGTATTTT.

V usage is TRBV4-3 and J usage is TRBJ2-7; D is uncertain. CDR1 is LGHNA and CDR2 is YSLEER in the germline V gene. Between the trimmed V and J ends, which lost 0 bases and 3 bases, there was a span of 9 bases. CDR3 size: 14 residues. The CDR3 is CASSQDSSYYEQYF. The CDR3 nucleotides read TGCGCCAGCAGCCAAGATAGCAGCTACTACGAGCAGTACTTC.

The rearrangement uses TRBV7-9 and TRBJ2-3; D possibly corresponds to TRBD2 (6 bases). The V gene's germline CDR1 is SEHNR and CDR2 FQNEAQ (reference sequence). Trimming took off 3 bases at V and 1 base at J, with 8 bases between the two ends. The CDR3 is 14 amino acids. CDR3 loop: CASSFGGGTDTQYF. CDR3 DNA: TGTGCCAGCAGCTTCGGAGGGGGCACAGATACGCAGTATTTT.

This chain joins TRBV7-9 and TRBJ2-7, with D tentatively TRBD2 (5 bases). The V end lost 3 bases, the J end lost 5 bases, and 17 bases lay between the germline ends. Germline V CDR1 and CDR2: SEHNR, FQNEAQ (reference sequence). The CDR3 is made up of 15 amino acids. CDR3 in DNA: TGTGCCAGCAGCTTCCCCGCAGGAGGACCTCACGAGCAGTACTTC. Translated: CASSFPAGGPHEQYF.

In the case of this clone: Compared with germline, one end of the junction differs, possibly owing to a read error. This rearrangement joins TRBV6-2 or TRBV6-3 to TRBJ1-1; D ambiguous. The CDR3 sequence is 14 residues long. CDR1 is MNHEY and CDR2 is SVGEGT in the germline V gene. The CDR3 region is CASSYFAMNSEAFF. CDR3 in DNA: TGTGCCAGCAGTTACTTCGCAATGAACAGTGAAGCTTTCTTT.

This chain uses TRBV6-5 with TRBJ1-2; D is undetermined. This CDR3 region has 13 residues. V dropped 6 bases and J dropped 4 bases, with 12 bases sitting between them. Germline V CDR1 and CDR2: MNHEY, SVGAGI. CDR3 region: CASSLTAAYGYTF. DNA of the CDR3: TGTGCCAGCAGCCTTACAGCGGCCTATGGCTACACCTTC.

V is TRBV9 and J is TRBJ2-1; 8 bases match TRBD2. The J segment lost 0 bases and the V segment lost 3 bases, leaving 5 bases of the junction unmatched. The length of the CDR3 is 16 residues. Germline V CDR1 and CDR2: SGDLS, YYNGEE. The CDR3 region has the DNA TGTGCCAGCAGCGGGAAAGGGACTAGCTCCTACAATGAGCAGTTCTTC. It yields the protein CASSGKGTSSYNEQFF.

The chain carries TRBV10-2 and TRBJ2-6; the match to TRBD2 covers 12 bases. V was pared by 7 bases and J by 3 bases, with 4 bases of the junction left unmatched. CDR1 WSHSY and CDR2 SAAADI come from the germline V gene. The CDR3 totals 16 residues. The CDR3 DNA sequence: TGCGCCAGCACTAGCGGGAGGGCAGTTGGGGCCAACGTCCTGACTTTC. Encoded protein: CASTSGRAVGANVLTF.